This TCR beta chain derives from a study of shared clonotypes between healthy human individuals. V shed 0 bases and J shed 0 bases, with 6 bases lying between them. The germline V gene encodes CDR1 KGHSH and CDR2 LQKENI. CDR3 length: 14 residues. Each replicate PCR on the sorted subsets used 150 to 200 ng DNA (roughly 27,000 T cell genomes). Generated by immunoSEQ multiplex PCR, the TCRdb table keeps only in-frame clones and is missing some. The sample yields a few million clones, around 93% seen once. General study results and limits: Generally, estimated richness proved larger in naive subsets than it did in memory subsets.

The healthy adult donors were HIV-negative and reported no recent acute infections or vaccinations. The donor cohort consisted entirely of Caucasian adults residing in Nashville, Tennessee. This clone has a single count. The antigen is undetermined. The clonotype was recovered from a young man in good health. Some clones in this sample may be carry-over from other donors' samples. Sequences were obtained from naive CD4+ T cells from PBMCs. Subset: CD45RA+ positively selected. The chain has TRBV18 and TRBJ2-7, with D hard to call. The CDR3 protein is CASSPPASSYEQYF. The CDR3 nucleotides read TGTGCCAGCTCACCACCGGCCAGCTCCTACGAGCAGTACTTC.